Following are 29 T cell receptor beta chains from one sample sequenced in a study of beta chain features in type 1 diabetes. Study-level points and caveats: In every one of the four CD4+ subsets, TCRB CDR3s were moderately but significantly shorter in Type 1 diabetes patients.

For these receptors, no antigen is known. Sequenced material consisted of expressed TCRB transcripts (all of the isolated RNA was reverse transcribed). Some clones are missing from TCRdb's copy, which holds only in-frame ones; the method was immunoSEQ multiplex PCR. Of about 340,000 clones listed, 13% are singletons. Sequencing input: naive CD4+ T cells from blood. The source of these receptors is a young woman with type 1 diabetes.

The rearrangement uses TRBV21-1 and TRBJ2-7; TRBD2, the table's D call, was not compared with the DNA. TRBV21-1 is a pseudogene segment. This CDR3 has 13 residues. The CDR3 bases are TGTGCCAGCAGCCTAGGGGGACTATACGAGCAGTACTTC. This encodes CASSLGGLYEQYF.

This clone was counted a few times. The V call is TRBV27, the J call TRBJ2-7, with a tentative D call TRBD2 (6 bases). This CDR3 region has 14 residues. The V end lost 3 bases, the J end lost 0 bases, and 9 bases lay between the germline ends. In germline, CDR1 is MNHEY, CDR2 SMNVEV (reference sequence). The CDR3 is CASSLGTLSYEQYF. CDR3 DNA sequence: TGTGCCAGCAGTTTGGGGACTCTCTCCTACGAGCAGTACTTC.

This clone has just a few counts. The V call is TRBV2, the J call TRBJ2-3; D gene uncertain. Trimming pared 8 bases from V and 3 bases from J, leaving 12 bases between. The CDR3 extends over 13 amino acids. Germline values: CDR1 SNHLY, CDR2 FYNNEI. The CDR3 loop is CASCKALTDTQYF. CDR3 in DNA: TGTGCCAGCTGTAAAGCCCTTACAGATACGCAGTATTTT.

The CDR3 nucleotides are TGTGCCAGCAGCGTAGTCCCTAGCGGGAGACTGTATGAGCAGTTCTTC. Protein product: CASSVVPSGRLYEQFF. J is TRBJ2-1 and V is TRBV9; 10 bases line up with TRBD2. Germline CDR1 SGDLS, CDR2 YYNGEE. The CDR3 loop spans 16 amino acids. V shed 0 bases and J 8 bases; nucleotides not matched to a gene: 8.

This rearrangement joins TRBV30 to TRBJ1-4; D is unresolved. V was shortened by 1 base and J by 4 bases, with 13 bases between the two germline ends. The CDR3 is 15 amino acids. Germline V lookup: CDR1 GTSNPN, CDR2 SVGIG (reference sequence). The CDR3 DNA reads TGTGCCTGGAGTGAGGCGGCAGCCTTTAATGAAAAACTGTTTTTT. It yields the protein CAWSEAAAFNEKLFF. Based on the CDR3 plus reference TRBV30 and TRBJ1-4, the full variable domain is SQTIHQWPATLVQPVGSPLSLECTVEGTSNPNLYWYRQAAGRGLQLLFYSVGIGQISSEVPQNLSASRPQDRQFILSSKKLLLSDSGFYLCAWSEAAAFNEKLFFGSGTQLSVL.

The rearrangement uses TRBV6-5 and TRBJ2-3, with 8 bases matching TRBD1. There are 15 residues in the CDR3. In germline, CDR1 is MNHEY, CDR2 SVGAGI. V lost 5 bases, J lost 3 bases, and 7 bases stayed unmatched. This CDR3 reads CASSGARQGTDTQYF. The CDR3 region has the DNA TGTGCCAGCAGTGGGGCTCGACAGGGGACAGATACGCAGTATTTT.

The chain recombines TRBV2 with TRBJ1-1; D is unresolved. There are 13 residues in the CDR3. Germline assignment: CDR1 SNHLY and CDR2 FYNNEI. The germline V and J ends were trimmed by 5 bases and 4 bases, with 11 bases remaining between them. CDR3: CASSSFRGTEAFF. The CDR3 DNA sequence: TGTGCCAGCAGTTCATTCCGGGGCACTGAAGCTTTCTTT.

The chain employs TRBV11-2 and TRBJ2-2; TRBD1 is a possible D gene (5 bases). CDR1 SGHAT and CDR2 FQNNGV come from the germline V gene. The V end was cut by 5 bases, the J end by 2 bases, with 9 bases between. The CDR3 consists of 14 residues. The CDR3 nucleotides read TGTGCCAGCAGCCCCGACAGTAACACCGGGGAGCTGTTTTTT. Encoded protein: CASSPDSNTGELFF.

The chain is built from TRBV27 and TRBJ1-5; 10 bases match TRBD1. After removal of 4 bases from V and 7 bases from J, the junction contained 1 base not matched to a gene. The V gene's germline CDR1 is MNHEY and CDR2 SMNVEV (reference sequence). There are 13 residues in the CDR3. CDR3 in DNA: TGTGCCAGCAGTTGGGACAGGGGCCAGCCCCAGCATTTT. Amino acids: CASSWDRGQPQHF.

This rearrangement joins TRBV6-5 to TRBJ2-7; 10 bases line up with TRBD2. Trimming cost V 6 bases and J 6 bases; bases outside gene matches: 11. The CDR3 extends over 15 amino acids. Germline values: CDR1 MNHEY, CDR2 SVGAGI. The DNA for the CDR3 is TGTGCCAGCAGGGGTAGCGGGAGGTCCGCAGGCGAGCAGTACGTC. Its translation is CASRGSGRSAGEQYV.

This chain uses TRBV7-2 with TRBJ1-3; D not certain. The CDR3 loop spans 13 amino acids. Germline assignment: CDR1 SGHTA and CDR2 FQGNSA. The V and J ends lost 4 bases and 3 bases respectively, with 7 bases between them. CDR3 region: CASSSSRGNTIYF. Here the CDR3 DNA reads TGTGCCAGCAGCTCCAGTCGTGGAAACACCATATATTTT.

This clone was counted only a few times. The chain couples TRBV10-3 to TRBJ2-1, with 10 bases aligning to TRBD2. The CDR3 loop spans 13 amino acids. After removal of 7 bases from V and 10 bases from J, the junction contained 7 bases not matched to a gene. Germline assignment: CDR1 ENHRY and CDR2 SYGVKD. The CDR3 DNA reads as TGTGCCATCAAGGGTCTAGCGGGAGACGAGCAGTTCTTC. Amino acids: CAIKGLAGDEQFF.

The gene calls are TRBV5-1 and TRBJ1-4; a possible D gene is TRBD1 (6 bases). Trimming removed 2 bases from V and 8 bases from J, with 13 bases in between. Germline loops: CDR1 SGHRS, CDR2 YFSETQ. CDR3 size: 14 residues. As DNA, the CDR3 is TGCGCCAGCAGCTTTCTGCAGGGGAGCGAAAAACTGTTTTTT. Translated, it gives CASSFLQGSEKLFF. Supplemented by reference TRBV5-1 and TRBJ1-4, the full variable domain reads KAGVTQTPRYLIKTRGQQVTLSCSPISGHRSVSWYQQTPGQGLQFLFEYFSETQRNKGNFPGRFSGRQFSNSRSEMNVSTLELGDSALYLCASSFLQGSEKLFFGSGTQLSVL.

The chain links TRBV6-6 to TRBJ2-7; TRBD2 matches at 9 bases. V shed 2 bases, J shed 3 bases, and the junction held 2 bases outside the gene matches. CDR3 length: 14 amino acids. Germline-derived CDR1 and CDR2 are MNHNY and SVGAGI (reference sequence). In DNA form, the CDR3 reads TGTGCCAGCAGTTACGGAGCGGGAGGCTACGAGCAGTACGTC. Translating it yields CASSYGAGGYEQYV.

This clone was seen more than once but under ten times. The chain recombines TRBV28 with TRBJ2-7; the D gene is possibly TRBD2 (5 bases). This CDR3 has 15 residues. Germline loops: CDR1 MDHEN, CDR2 SYDVKM. Trimming pared 3 bases from V and 3 bases from J, leaving 15 bases between. The CDR3 region has the DNA TGTGCCAGCAGTTTGGGTTCCTCGGGGTACTACGAGCAGTACTTC. Translating gives CASSLGSSGYYEQYF.

The sample holds a few counts of this clone. The V and J genes are TRBV15 and TRBJ2-7, with 9 bases aligning to TRBD2. The CDR3 consists of 15 residues. J lost 2 bases, V lost 5 bases, and 7 bases had no gene match. The germline CDR1 and CDR2 sequences are LNHNV and YYDKDF (reference sequence). The CDR3 nucleotides read TGTGCCACCAGCCGACGACTAGCGGATACCTACGAGCAGTACTTC. Amino acid sequence: CATSRRLADTYEQYF.

The V gene is TRBV5-4, the J gene TRBJ1-1; D gene unclear. CDR1 SGHNT and CDR2 YYREEE come from the germline V gene (reference sequence). V lost 1 base and J lost 2, with 6 bases in between. The CDR3 runs to 13 residues. Written as DNA, the CDR3 is TGTGCCAGCAGCTTGAACATTAACACTGAAGCTTTCTTT. This encodes CASSLNINTEAFF. The whole variable domain, remainder taken from reference TRBV5-4 and TRBJ1-1, is ETGVTQSPTHLIKTRGQQVTLRCSSQSGHNTVSWYQQALGQGPQFIFQYYREEENGRGNFPPRFSGLQFPNYSSELNVNALELDDSALYLCASSLNINTEAFFGQGTRLTVV.

A few counts support this clone. The chain links TRBV5-4 to TRBJ2-1, with 7 bases aligning to TRBD1. Germline V lookup: CDR1 SGHNT, CDR2 YYREEE (reference sequence). The CDR3 is made up of 15 amino acids. The junction had 4 bases not matched to a gene; V was cut back by 0 bases and J by 4 bases. The CDR3 coding sequence is TGTGCCAGCAGCTTGGCGGGACAGATATACAATGAGCAGTTCTTC. Its translation is CASSLAGQIYNEQFF.

This clone appeared a single time. This chain connects TRBV15 to TRBJ2-1; TRBD2 matches 10 bases. The CDR3 runs 16 residues. J lost 2 bases, V lost 1 base, and 2 bases had no gene match. Germline V lookup: CDR1 LNHNV, CDR2 YYDKDF (reference sequence). CDR3 loop: CATSRGTSGPYNEQFF. The DNA of the CDR3 is TGTGCCACCAGCAGAGGGACTAGCGGACCCTACAATGAGCAGTTCTTC. Complete variable domain (other parts from reference TRBV15 and TRBJ2-1): DAMVIQNPRYQVTQFGKPVTLSCSQTLNHNVMYWYQQKSSQAPKLLFHYYDKDFNNEADTPDNFQSRRPNTSFCFLDIRSPGLGDTAMYLCATSRGTSGPYNEQFFGPGTRLTVL.

The CDR3 nucleotides are TGTGCCAGCAGCTCCCCCGATCAGCCCCAGCATTTT. Amino acids: CASSSPDQPQHF. The V and J genes are TRBV5-6 and TRBJ1-5, with D uncertain. Germline CDR1 reads SGHDT; CDR2 reads YYEEEE. CDR3 size: 12 residues. V dropped 3 bases and J dropped 5 bases, with 6 bases sitting between them. Complete variable domain (other parts from reference TRBV5-6 and TRBJ1-5): DAGVTQSPTHLIKTRGQQVTLRCSPKSGHDTVSWYQQALGQGPQFIFQYYEEEERQRGNFPDRFSGHQFPNYSSELNVNALLLGDSALYLCASSSPDQPQHFGDGTRLSIL.

This clone was counted a few times. The V call is TRBV28, the J call TRBJ2-1; 10 nucleotides align to TRBD2. The CDR3 consists of 15 residues. Germline V lookup: CDR1 MDHEN, CDR2 SYDVKM. Trimming cost V 7 bases and J 7 bases; bases outside gene matches: 10. The CDR3 DNA is TGTGCCAGCACCAGTAGCGGGAGGAGTTGGAATGAGCAGTTCTTC. It is translated as CASTSSGRSWNEQFF.

This clone has just a few counts. Other DNA sequences within the sample encode an identical CDR3. The rearrangement links TRBV5-4 to TRBJ2-1; D may be TRBD2 (5 bases). The CDR3 covers 15 residues. In germline, CDR1 is SGHNT, CDR2 YYREEE (reference sequence). Trimming pared 4 bases from V and 4 bases from J, leaving 15 bases between. The CDR3 nucleotides read TGTGCCAGCAGCCTCGGAAGCGGCACGTACAATGAGCAGTTCTTC. Translating gives CASSLGSGTYNEQFF. The full variable domain, its missing parts supplied by reference TRBV5-4 and TRBJ2-1, is ETGVTQSPTHLIKTRGQQVTLRCSSQSGHNTVSWYQQALGQGPQFIFQYYREEENGRGNFPPRFSGLQFPNYSSELNVNALELDDSALYLCASSLGSGTYNEQFFGPGTRLTVL.

The chain joins TRBV27 to TRBJ2-3; D call uncertain. Trimming removed 3 bases from V and 0 bases from J, with 4 bases in between. Germline V gene lookup returns CDR1 MNHEY and CDR2 SMNVEV (reference sequence). This CDR3 contains 13 residues. The CDR3 loop is CASSLSSTDTQYF. The DNA of the CDR3 is TGTGCCAGCAGTTTGAGCAGCACAGATACGCAGTATTTT.

This clone was counted a few times. The chain recombines TRBV28 with TRBJ1-5; no firm D call. The germline V gene encodes CDR1 MDHEN and CDR2 SYDVKM. Trimming stripped 1 base from V and 1 base from J, with 5 bases between. CDR3 size: 14 residues. The CDR3 reads CASSLSVSNQPQHF. CDR3 nucleotides: TGTGCCAGCAGTTTATCCGTCAGCAATCAGCCCCAGCATTTT.

V usage is TRBV6-5 and J usage is TRBJ1-1; TRBD1 matches 7 bases. Germline V gene data show CDR1 as MNHEY and CDR2 as SVGAGI. The CDR3 is 14 amino acids. V shed 6 bases and J 5 bases; nucleotides not matched to a gene: 9. The CDR3 here is CASSLTGFTTEAFF. As DNA, the CDR3 is TGTGCCAGCAGCTTGACAGGGTTCACGACTGAAGCTTTCTTT.

CDR3 nucleotides: TGTGCCAGTAGTATAGCAGGTGCAGATACGCAGTATTTT. Its protein product is CASSIAGADTQYF. V gene TRBV19 combines with J gene TRBJ2-3; D remains unclear. V gave up 1 base and J gave up 4 bases, with 6 bases separating them. The CDR3 is 13 amino acids. Germline V gene data show CDR1 as LNHDA and CDR2 as SQIVND (reference sequence). The whole variable domain, remainder taken from reference TRBV19 and TRBJ2-3, is DGGITQSPKYLFRKEGQNVTLSCEQNLNHDAMYWYRQDPGQGLRLIYYSQIVNDFQKGDIAEGYSVSREKKESFPLTVTSAQKNPTAFYLCASSIAGADTQYFGPGTRLTVL.

This clone came up a few times. This CDR3 reads CAIRQVTNEKLFF. The CDR3 region has the DNA TGTGCCATCAGACAGGTGACGAATGAAAAACTGTTTTTT. The chain recombines TRBV7-9 with TRBJ1-4, with TRBD1 as a possible D gene (6 bases). CDR3 length: 13 amino acids. The ends were cut back, 10 bases at V and 5 bases at J, with 14 bases in the middle. Germline V gene sequence: CDR1 SEHNR, CDR2 FQNEAQ (reference sequence).

The chain employs TRBV5-4 and TRBJ2-6, with a weak D call TRBD2 (6 bases). This CDR3 has 17 residues. CDR1 and CDR2 from the germline V gene are SGHNT and YYREEE (reference sequence). Trimming cost V 2 bases and J 1 base, with 13 bases left between them. The CDR3 is CASSFGGRGSGANVLTF. As DNA, the CDR3 is TGTGCCAGCAGCTTCGGAGGGCGTGGATCTGGGGCCAACGTCCTGACTTTC.

This clone was seen a handful of times. The rearrangement uses TRBV23-1 and TRBJ1-2; D is perhaps TRBD1 (6 bases). TRBV23-1 is an ORF; its function is uncertain. This CDR3 has 15 residues. V was cut by 4 bases and J by 4 bases, with 16 bases left in between. DNA for the CDR3: TGCGCCAGCAGTCCCTGGCAGGGGCAGGGCTATGGCTACACCTTC. Encoded protein: CASSPWQGQGYGYTF.